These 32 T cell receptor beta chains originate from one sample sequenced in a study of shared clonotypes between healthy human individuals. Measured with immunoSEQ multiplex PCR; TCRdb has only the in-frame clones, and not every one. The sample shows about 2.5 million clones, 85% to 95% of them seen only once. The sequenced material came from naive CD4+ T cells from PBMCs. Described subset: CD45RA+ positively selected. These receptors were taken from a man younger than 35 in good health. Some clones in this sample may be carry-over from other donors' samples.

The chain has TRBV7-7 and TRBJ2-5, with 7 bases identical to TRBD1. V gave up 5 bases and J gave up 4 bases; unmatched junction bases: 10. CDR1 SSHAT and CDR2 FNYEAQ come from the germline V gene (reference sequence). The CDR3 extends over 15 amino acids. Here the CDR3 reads CASSVRQGERETQYF. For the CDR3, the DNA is TGTGCCAGCAGCGTGCGCCAGGGGGAGCGAGAGACCCAGTACTTC. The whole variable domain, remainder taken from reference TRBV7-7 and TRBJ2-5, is GAGVSQSPRYKVTKRGQDVTLRCDPISSHATLYWYQQALGQGPEFLTYFNYEAQPDKSGLPSDRFSAERPEGSISTLTIQRTEQRDSAMYRCASSVRQGERETQYFGPGTRLLVL.

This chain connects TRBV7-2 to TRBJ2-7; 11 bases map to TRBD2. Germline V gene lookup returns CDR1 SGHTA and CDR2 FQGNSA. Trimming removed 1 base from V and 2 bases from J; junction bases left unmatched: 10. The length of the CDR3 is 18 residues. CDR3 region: CASSLVSSGSGRAYEQYF. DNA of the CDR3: TGTGCCAGCAGCTTAGTTTCGTCGGGTAGCGGGAGGGCCTACGAGCAGTACTTC.

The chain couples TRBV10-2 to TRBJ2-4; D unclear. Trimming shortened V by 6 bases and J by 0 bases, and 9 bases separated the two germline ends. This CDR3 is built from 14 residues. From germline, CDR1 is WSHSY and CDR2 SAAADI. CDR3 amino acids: CASSTAPAKNIQYF. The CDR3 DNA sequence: TGCGCCAGCAGCACAGCGCCAGCCAAAAACATTCAGTACTTC.

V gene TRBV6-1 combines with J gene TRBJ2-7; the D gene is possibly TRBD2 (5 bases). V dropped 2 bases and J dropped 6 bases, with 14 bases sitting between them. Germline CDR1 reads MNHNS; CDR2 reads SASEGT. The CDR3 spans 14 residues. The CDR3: CASSESRGSTEQYF. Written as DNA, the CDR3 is TGTGCCAGCAGTGAATCCCGTGGGAGTACCGAGCAGTACTTC.

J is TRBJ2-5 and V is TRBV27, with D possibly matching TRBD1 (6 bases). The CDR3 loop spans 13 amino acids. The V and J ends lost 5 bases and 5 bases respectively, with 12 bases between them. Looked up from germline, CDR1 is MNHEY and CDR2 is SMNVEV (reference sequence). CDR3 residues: CASSGFRGETQYF. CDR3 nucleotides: TGTGCCAGCAGTGGATTTAGGGGGGAGACCCAGTACTTC.

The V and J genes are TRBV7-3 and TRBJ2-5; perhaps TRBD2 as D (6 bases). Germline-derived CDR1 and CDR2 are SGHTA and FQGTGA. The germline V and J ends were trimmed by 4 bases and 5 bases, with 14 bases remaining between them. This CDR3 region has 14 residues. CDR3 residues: CASSSAGGRETQYF. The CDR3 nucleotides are TGTGCCAGCAGCTCCGCTGGTGGGAGGGAGACCCAGTACTTC.

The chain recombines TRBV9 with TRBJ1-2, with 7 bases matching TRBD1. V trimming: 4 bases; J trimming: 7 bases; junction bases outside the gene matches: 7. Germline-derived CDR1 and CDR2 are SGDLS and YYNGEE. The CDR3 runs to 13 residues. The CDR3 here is CASSPDRVAGYTF. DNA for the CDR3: TGTGCCAGCAGCCCAGACAGGGTCGCTGGCTACACCTTC.

CDR3 in DNA: TGTGCCAGCTCACCCCTTCGAGGTACCCACCTCGGGGAGCAGTTCTTC. This translates into CASSPLRGTHLGEQFF. The J gene is TRBJ2-1, the V gene TRBV18; D gene unclear. Germline CDR1 KGHSH, CDR2 LQKENI. The V gene lost 3 bases and the J gene lost 10 bases, with 22 bases spanning the gap. The CDR3 has 16 amino acids. The variable domain in full, completed from reference TRBV18 and TRBJ2-1, reads NAGVMQNPRHLVRRRGQEARLRCSPMKGHSHVYWYRQLPEEGLKFMVYLQKENIIDESGMPKERFSAEFPKEGPSILRIQQVVRGDSAAYFCASSPLRGTHLGEQFFGPGTRLTVL.

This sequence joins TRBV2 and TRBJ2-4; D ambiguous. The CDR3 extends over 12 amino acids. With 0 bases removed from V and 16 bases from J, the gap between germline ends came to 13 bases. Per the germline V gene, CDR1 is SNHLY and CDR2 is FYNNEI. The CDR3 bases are TGTGCCAGCAGTGAAGCAGGAAGCGTGGGATACTTC. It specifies CASSEAGSVGYF. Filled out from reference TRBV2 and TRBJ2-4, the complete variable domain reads EPEVTQTPSHQVTQMGQEVILRCVPISNHLYFYWYRQILGQKVEFLVSFYNNEISEKSEIFDDQFSVERPDGSNFTLKIRSTKLEDSAMYFCASSEAGSVGYFGAGTRLSVL.

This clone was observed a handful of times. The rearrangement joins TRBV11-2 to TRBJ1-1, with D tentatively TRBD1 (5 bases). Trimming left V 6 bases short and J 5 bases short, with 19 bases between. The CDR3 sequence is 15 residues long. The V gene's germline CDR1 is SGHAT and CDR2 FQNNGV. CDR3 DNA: TGTGCCAGCAGACTTACAGGTTTTAGTGTGACTGAAGCTTTCTTT. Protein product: CASRLTGFSVTEAFF. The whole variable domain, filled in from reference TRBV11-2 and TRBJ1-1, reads EAGVAQSPRYKIIEKRQSVAFWCNPISGHATLYWYQQILGQGPKLLIQFQNNGVVDDSQLPKDRFSAERLKGVDSTLKIQPAKLEDSAVYLCASRLTGFSVTEAFFGQGTRLTVV.

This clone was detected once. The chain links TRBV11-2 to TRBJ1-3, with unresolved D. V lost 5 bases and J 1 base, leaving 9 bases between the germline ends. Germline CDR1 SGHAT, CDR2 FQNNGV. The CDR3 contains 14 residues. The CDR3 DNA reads TGTGCCAGCAGCCAAACGGGGTCTGGAAACACCATATATTTT. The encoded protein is CASSQTGSGNTIYF.

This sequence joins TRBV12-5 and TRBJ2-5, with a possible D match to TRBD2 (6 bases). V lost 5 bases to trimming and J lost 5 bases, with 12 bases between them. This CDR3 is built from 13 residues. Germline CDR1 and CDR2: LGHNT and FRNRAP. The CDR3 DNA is TGTGCTAGTGGTAACGGGGGTGGCGAGACCCAGTACTTC. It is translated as CASGNGGGETQYF.

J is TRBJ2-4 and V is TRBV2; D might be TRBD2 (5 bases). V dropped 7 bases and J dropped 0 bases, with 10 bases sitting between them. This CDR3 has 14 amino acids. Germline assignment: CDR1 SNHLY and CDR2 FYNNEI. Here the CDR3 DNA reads TGTGCCAGCACTCAAGGACTAGCCAAAAACATTCAGTACTTC. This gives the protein CASTQGLAKNIQYF. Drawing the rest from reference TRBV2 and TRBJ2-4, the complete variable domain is EPEVTQTPSHQVTQMGQEVILRCVPISNHLYFYWYRQILGQKVEFLVSFYNNEISEKSEIFDDQFSVERPDGSNFTLKIRSTKLEDSAMYFCASTQGLAKNIQYFGAGTRLSVL.

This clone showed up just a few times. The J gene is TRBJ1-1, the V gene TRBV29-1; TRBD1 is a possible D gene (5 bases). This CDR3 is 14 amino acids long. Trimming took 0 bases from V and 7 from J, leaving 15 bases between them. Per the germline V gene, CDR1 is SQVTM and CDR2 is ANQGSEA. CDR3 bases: TGCAGCGTTGAAGATTCAGGTGGGAGGGGTGAAGCTTTCTTT. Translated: CSVEDSGGRGEAFF.

CDR3 bases: TGTGCCAGCAGCCAAGAAGGTTTAGCGGAGGCTAGCACAGATACGCAGTATTTT. It yields the protein CASSQEGLAEASTDTQYF. V and J are TRBV14 and TRBJ2-3, with D possibly TRBD2 on 6 matching bases. The CDR3 has 18 residues. Trimming cost V 0 bases and J 0 bases, with 16 bases left between them. Germline V gives CDR1 SGHDN, CDR2 FVKESK.

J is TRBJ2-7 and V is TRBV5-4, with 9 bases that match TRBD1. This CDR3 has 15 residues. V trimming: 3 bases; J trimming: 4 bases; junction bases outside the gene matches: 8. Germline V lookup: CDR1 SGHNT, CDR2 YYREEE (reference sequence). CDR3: CASSSSGDRVYEQYF. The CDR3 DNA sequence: TGTGCCAGCAGCTCGTCGGGGGACAGGGTATACGAGCAGTACTTC.

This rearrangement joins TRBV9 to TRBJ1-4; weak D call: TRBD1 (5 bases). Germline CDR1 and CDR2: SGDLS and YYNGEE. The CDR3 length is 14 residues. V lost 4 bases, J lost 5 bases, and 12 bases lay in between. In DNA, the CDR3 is TGTGCCAGCAGCCCGATTGGGGCAAATGAAAAACTGTTTTTT. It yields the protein CASSPIGANEKLFF.

This CDR3 is CASIPTVGAQETQYF. CDR3 in DNA: TGCGCCAGCATCCCGACAGTCGGGGCTCAAGAGACCCAGTACTTC. The chain uses TRBV5-1 and TRBJ2-5, with D possibly called TRBD1 or TRBD2 (5 bases each). This CDR3 region has 15 residues. Germline V lookup: CDR1 SGHRS, CDR2 YFSETQ. The V gene lost 6 bases and the J gene lost 2 bases, with 17 bases spanning the gap.

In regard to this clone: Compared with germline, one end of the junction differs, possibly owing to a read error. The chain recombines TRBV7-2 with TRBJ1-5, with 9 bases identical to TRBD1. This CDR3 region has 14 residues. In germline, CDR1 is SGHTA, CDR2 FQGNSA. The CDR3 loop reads CASSPDRGSWHRIF. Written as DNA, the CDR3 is TGTGCCAGCAGCCCGGACAGGGGAAGCTGGCATAGAATTTTT.

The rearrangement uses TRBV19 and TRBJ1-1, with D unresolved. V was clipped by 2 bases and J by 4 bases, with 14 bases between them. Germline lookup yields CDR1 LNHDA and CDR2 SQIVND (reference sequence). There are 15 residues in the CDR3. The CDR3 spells CASSIFGSLTTEAFF. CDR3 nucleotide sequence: TGTGCCAGTAGTATATTCGGTTCCCTGACCACTGAAGCTTTCTTT.

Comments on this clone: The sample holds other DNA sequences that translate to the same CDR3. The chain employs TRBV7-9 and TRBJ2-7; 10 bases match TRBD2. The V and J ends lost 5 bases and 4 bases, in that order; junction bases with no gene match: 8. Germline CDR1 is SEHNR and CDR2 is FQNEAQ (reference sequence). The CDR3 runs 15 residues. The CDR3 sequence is CASSPSGRGAYEQYF. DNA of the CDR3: TGTGCCAGCAGCCCTAGCGGGAGAGGAGCTTACGAGCAGTACTTC.

The CDR3 loop is CASRSDREPYGYTF. For the CDR3, the DNA is TGTGCCAGCAGGTCCGACAGGGAGCCCTATGGCTACACCTTC. The rearrangement links TRBV6-6 to TRBJ1-2; 7 bases map to TRBD1. The CDR3 covers 14 residues. Germline loops: CDR1 MNHNY, CDR2 SVGAGI (reference sequence). V was pared by 6 bases and J by 4 bases, with 8 bases of the junction left unmatched.

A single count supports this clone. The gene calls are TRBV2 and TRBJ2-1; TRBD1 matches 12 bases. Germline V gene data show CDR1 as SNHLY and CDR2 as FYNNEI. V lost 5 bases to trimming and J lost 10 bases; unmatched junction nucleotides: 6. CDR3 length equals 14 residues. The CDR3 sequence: CASSTGTGGAEQFF. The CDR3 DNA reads TGTGCCAGCAGTACCGGGACAGGGGGCGCGGAGCAGTTCTTC. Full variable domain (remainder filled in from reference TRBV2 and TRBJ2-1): EPEVTQTPSHQVTQMGQEVILRCVPISNHLYFYWYRQILGQKVEFLVSFYNNEISEKSEIFDDQFSVERPDGSNFTLKIRSTKLEDSAMYFCASSTGTGGAEQFFGPGTRLTVL.

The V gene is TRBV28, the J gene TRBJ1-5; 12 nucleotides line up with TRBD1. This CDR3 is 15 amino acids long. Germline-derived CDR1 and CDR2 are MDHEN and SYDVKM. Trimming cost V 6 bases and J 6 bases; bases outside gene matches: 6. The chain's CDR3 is CASRGQGAGGQPQHF. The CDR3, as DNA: TGTGCCAGCAGGGGACAGGGGGCGGGTGGTCAGCCCCAGCATTTT.

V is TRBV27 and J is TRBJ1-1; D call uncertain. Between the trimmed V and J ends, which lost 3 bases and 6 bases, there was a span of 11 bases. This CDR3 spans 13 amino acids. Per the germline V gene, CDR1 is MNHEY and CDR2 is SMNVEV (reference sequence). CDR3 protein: CASSFPGGAEAFF. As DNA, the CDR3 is TGTGCCAGCAGTTTCCCGGGCGGGGCTGAAGCTTTCTTT.

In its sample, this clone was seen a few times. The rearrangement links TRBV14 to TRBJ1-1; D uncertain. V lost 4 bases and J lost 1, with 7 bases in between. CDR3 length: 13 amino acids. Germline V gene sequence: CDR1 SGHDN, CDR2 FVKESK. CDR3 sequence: CASSPQRNTEAFF. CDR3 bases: TGTGCCAGCAGCCCTCAGAGGAACACTGAAGCTTTCTTT.

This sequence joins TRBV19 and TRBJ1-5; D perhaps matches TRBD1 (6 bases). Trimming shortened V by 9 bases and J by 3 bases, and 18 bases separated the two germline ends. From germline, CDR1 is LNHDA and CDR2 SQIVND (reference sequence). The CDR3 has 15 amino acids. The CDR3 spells CASAMDRPPNQPQHF. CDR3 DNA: TGTGCCAGCGCAATGGACAGACCGCCCAATCAGCCCCAGCATTTT.

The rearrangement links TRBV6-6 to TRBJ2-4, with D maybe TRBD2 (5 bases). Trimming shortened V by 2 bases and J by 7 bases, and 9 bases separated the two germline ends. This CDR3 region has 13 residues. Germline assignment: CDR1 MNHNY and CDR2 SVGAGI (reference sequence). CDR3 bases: TGTGCCAGCAGTTACGGCGAGCGGAACATTCAGTACTTC. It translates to CASSYGERNIQYF.

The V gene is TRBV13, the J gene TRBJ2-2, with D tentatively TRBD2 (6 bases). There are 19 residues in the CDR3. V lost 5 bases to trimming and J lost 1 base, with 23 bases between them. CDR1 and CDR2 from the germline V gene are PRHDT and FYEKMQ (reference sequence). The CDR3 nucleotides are TGTGCCAGCAGCCAAGGAGGGTGGTCCCTTATCAAGAACACCGGGGAGCTGTTTTTT. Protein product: CASSQGGWSLIKNTGELFF.

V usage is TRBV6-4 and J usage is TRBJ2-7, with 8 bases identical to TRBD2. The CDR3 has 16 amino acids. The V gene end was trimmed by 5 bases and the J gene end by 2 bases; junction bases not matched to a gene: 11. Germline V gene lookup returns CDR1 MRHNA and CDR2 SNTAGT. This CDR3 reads CASSPIIAGGTYEQYF. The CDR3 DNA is TGTGCCAGCAGTCCCATCATCGCGGGAGGTACCTACGAGCAGTACTTC.

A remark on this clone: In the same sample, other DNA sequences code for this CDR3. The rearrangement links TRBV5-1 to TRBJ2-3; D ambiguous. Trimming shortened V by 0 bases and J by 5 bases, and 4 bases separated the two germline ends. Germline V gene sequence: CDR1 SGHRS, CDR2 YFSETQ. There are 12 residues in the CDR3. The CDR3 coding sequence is TGCGCCAGCAGCTTGGTAGGAGATACGCAGTATTTT. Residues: CASSLVGDTQYF.

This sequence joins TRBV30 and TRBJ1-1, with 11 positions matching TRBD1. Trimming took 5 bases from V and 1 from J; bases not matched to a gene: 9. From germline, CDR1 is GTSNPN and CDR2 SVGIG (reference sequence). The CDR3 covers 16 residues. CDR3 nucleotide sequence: TGTGCCTGGGTTGGACAGGGGGCCTTTTCGAACACTGAAGCTTTCTTT. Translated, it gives CAWVGQGAFSNTEAFF.